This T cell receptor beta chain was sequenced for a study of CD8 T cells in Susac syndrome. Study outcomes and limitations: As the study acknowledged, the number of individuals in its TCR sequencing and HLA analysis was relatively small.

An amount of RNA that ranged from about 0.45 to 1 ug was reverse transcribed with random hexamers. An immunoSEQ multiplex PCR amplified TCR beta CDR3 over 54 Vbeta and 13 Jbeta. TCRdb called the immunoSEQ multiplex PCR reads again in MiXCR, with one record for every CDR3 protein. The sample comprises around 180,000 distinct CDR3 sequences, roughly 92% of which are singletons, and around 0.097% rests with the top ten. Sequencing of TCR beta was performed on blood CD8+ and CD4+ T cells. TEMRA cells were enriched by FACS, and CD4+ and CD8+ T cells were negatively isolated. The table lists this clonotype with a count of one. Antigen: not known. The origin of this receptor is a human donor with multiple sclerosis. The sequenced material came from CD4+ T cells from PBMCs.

This chain's CDR3 is CASSHTGQGATGELFF. The CDR3 DNA reads TGTGCCAGCAGCCACACCGGACAGGGGGCCACCGGGGAGCTGTTTTTT. This sequence joins TRBV14 and TRBJ2-2; 11 nucleotides line up with TRBD1. The CDR3 is 16 residues long. Germline values: CDR1 SGHDN, CDR2 FVKESK. With 3 bases clipped from V and 4 bases from J, the junction kept 4 bases outside the gene matches.